One and the same sample provided the 2 T cell receptor beta chains below, sequenced in a study of cytomegalovirus exposure and HLA in healthy donors. The table came from immunoSEQ multiplex PCR; TCRdb's copy has only in-frame clones and leaves some out. The sample carries some 140,000 clones, roughly 90% recorded once. Sequenced sample: PBMCs. The receptors derive from a man in his late teens or twenties in good health and CMV-seropositive.

This chain joins TRBV2 and TRBJ2-3; the match to TRBD2 covers 12 bases. CDR3 length: 16 residues. V shed 4 bases, J shed 4 bases, and the junction held 6 bases outside the gene matches. Per germline, CDR1 SNHLY and CDR2 FYNNEI. The CDR3 nucleotides are TGTGCCAGCAGTGGGCTCCTAGCGGGAGGGGCAGATACGCAGTATTTT. Translating gives CASSGLLAGGADTQYF.

The sample holds a few counts of this clone. CDR3 nucleotide sequence: TGTGCCAGCAGCCAAGAGCAGGGGCAGACACCCTACGAGCAGTACTTC. Protein product: CASSQEQGQTPYEQYF. The chain carries TRBV7-9 and TRBJ2-7, with TRBD1 as a possible D gene (6 bases). The ends were cut back, 5 bases at V and 2 bases at J, with 19 bases in the middle. Germline values: CDR1 SEHNR, CDR2 FQNEAQ (reference sequence). This CDR3 has 16 amino acids.